What follows describes a single T cell receptor beta chain. The antigen is not known. The source of the sample is a study of cytomegalovirus exposure and HLA in healthy donors. Notes on the study in general: The authors assumed roughly uniform sequencing depth across donors for presence/absence analyses.

Germline loops: CDR1 KGHSH, CDR2 LQKENI. Trimming pared 1 base from V and 4 bases from J, leaving 11 bases between. The CDR3 runs 14 residues. The PCR made use of 60 Vbeta and 13 Jbeta primers. TCRdb's copy holds only in-frame clones and misses some; the assay was immunoSEQ multiplex PCR. Of fewer than 200,000 clones detected, 73% appear once; the ten largest clones hold roughly 5.4%. The sequence was collected from a woman in her late teens or twenties in good health and CMV-seropositive. The genes are TRBV18 and TRBJ2-7; tentatively, D is TRBD2 (5 bases). Source material: PBMCs. CDR3 sequence (DNA): TGTGCCAGCTCACCACAATCTAGCCGGTACGAGCAGTACTTC. Residues: CASSPQSSRYEQYF. The full variable domain, its missing parts supplied by reference TRBV18 and TRBJ2-7, is NAGVMQNPRHLVRRRGQEARLRCSPMKGHSHVYWYRQLPEEGLKFMVYLQKENIIDESGMPKERFSAEFPKEGPSILRIQQVVRGDSAAYFCASSPQSSRYEQYFGPGTRLTVT.